The clone carrying this TCR beta chain was detected only a few times. Its cognate antigen is unknown. The V segment lost 2 bases and the J segment 4 bases; nucleotides outside the gene matches: 4. The CDR3 runs to 17 residues. Germline CDR1 and CDR2: SEHNR and FQNEAQ (reference sequence). The data derive from a study of T cells after posttransplantation cyclophosphamide. Points from the study as a whole: Skin or GI-infiltrating T cells shared few TRB sequences with blood. Donor CD8+ memory clones often dominated recipient blood repertoires at later times. Recipient CMV seropositivity and CMV reactivation strongly tracked TRB clonality.

Only in-frame clones appear in the TCRdb table, and some are missing; sequencing was by immunoSEQ multiplex PCR. Altogether some 31,000 clones were found in the sample, and no singletons occur. This TCR was recovered from a woman in her thirties in good health and a related stem cell transplant donor. The chain carries TRBV7-9 and TRBJ1-6; 11 nucleotides match TRBD1. Sequencing was performed on PBMCs. The CDR3 coding sequence is TGTGCCAGCAGCTTACTGGACAGGGGGCCATATAATTCACCCCTCCACTTT. Translation: CASSLLDRGPYNSPLHF.